Given below is one TCR beta chain in context. Its specificity is not known. This record comes from a study of OX40 agonist ivuxolimab in advanced cancers. The study's findings and limits: Some of the nonresponding patients also showed low levels of normalized T-cell clonal expansion. Partial responders treated at 0.1-3.0 mg/kg exhibited clonal expansion among the lowest measured.

This CDR3 contains 15 residues. Trimming took 7 bases from V and 5 from J; bases not matched to a gene: 10. CDR1 LNHDA and CDR2 SQIVND come from the germline V gene (reference sequence). The assay was immunoSEQ multiplex PCR, and TCRdb's table has in-frame clones only and misses some. The repertoire consists of just over 95,000 clones, with around 89% occurring once and the leading ten covering around 0.16%. The specimen was CD4+ or CD8+ T cells sorted from blood, collected in a trial of the OX40 agonist ivuxolimab. The chain joins TRBV19 to TRBJ1-5; 8 nucleotides agree with TRBD1. This TCR was sampled from an adult with an advanced solid tumor such as melanoma, head and neck, liver or kidney cancer. The CDR3, as DNA: TGTGCCAGTACCCGAGGGACAGGAGGATATCAGCCCCAGCATTTT. It translates to CASTRGTGGYQPQHF.